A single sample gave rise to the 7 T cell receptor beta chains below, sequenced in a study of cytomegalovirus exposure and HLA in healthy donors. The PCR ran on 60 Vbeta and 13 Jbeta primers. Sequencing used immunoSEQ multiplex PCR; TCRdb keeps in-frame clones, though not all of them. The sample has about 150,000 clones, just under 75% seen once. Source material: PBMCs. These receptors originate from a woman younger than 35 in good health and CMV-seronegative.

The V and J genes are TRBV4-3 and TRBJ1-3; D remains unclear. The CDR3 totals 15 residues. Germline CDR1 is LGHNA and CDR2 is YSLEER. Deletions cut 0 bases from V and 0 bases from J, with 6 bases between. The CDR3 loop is CASSQDPYSGNTIYF. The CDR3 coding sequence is TGCGCCAGCAGCCAAGATCCCTACTCTGGAAACACCATATATTTT.

CDR3: CATSNNYEQYF. As DNA, the CDR3 is TGTGCCACCAGTAACAACTACGAGCAGTACTTC. The chain uses TRBV15 and TRBJ2-7, with D hard to call. V gave up 6 bases and J gave up 3 bases, with 6 bases separating them. CDR1 and CDR2 (germline): LNHNV, YYDKDF (reference sequence). The CDR3 sequence is 11 residues long.

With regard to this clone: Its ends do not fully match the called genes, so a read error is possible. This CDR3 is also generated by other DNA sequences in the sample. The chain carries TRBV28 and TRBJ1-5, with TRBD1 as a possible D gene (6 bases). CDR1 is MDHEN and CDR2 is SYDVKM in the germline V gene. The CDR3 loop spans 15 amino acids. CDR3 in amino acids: CASRIQGVSNQPQHF. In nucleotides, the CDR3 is TGTGCCAGCAGGATACAGGGAGTCAGCAATCAGCCTCAGCATTTT.

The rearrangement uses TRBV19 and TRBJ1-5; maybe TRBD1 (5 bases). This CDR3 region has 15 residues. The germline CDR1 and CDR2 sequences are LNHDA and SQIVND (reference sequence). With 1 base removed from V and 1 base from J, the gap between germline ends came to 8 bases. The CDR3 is CASSIGAGSNQPQHF. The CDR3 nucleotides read TGTGCCAGTAGTATAGGGGCAGGGAGCAATCAGCCCCAGCATTTT.

The CDR3 nucleotides read TGTGCCAGCAGCCCTAGACGAGTGAACACTGAAGCTTTCTTT. Its translation is CASSPRRVNTEAFF. The rearrangement uses TRBV7-2 and TRBJ1-1; D gene uncertain. This CDR3 contains 14 residues. Trimming removed 5 bases at V and 0 bases at J, with 10 bases between. Germline V gene sequence: CDR1 SGHTA, CDR2 FQGNSA.

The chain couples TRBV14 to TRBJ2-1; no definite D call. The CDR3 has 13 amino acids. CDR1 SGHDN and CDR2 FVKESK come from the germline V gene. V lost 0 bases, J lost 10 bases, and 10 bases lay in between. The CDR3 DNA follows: TGTGCCAGCAGCCAAGATCAAAGAGGAGAGCAGTTCTTC. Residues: CASSQDQRGEQFF. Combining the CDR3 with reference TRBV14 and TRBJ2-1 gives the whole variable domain EAGVTQFPSHSVIEKGQTVTLRCDPISGHDNLYWYRRVMGKEIKFLLHFVKESKQDESGMPNNRFLAERTGGTYSTLKVQPAELEDSGVYFCASSQDQRGEQFFGPGTRLTVL.

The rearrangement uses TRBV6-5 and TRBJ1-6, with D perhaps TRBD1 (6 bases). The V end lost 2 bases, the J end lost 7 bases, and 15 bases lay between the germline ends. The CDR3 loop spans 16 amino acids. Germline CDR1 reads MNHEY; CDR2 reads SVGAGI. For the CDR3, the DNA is TGTGCCAGCAGTTACCGGGGGGCGCGGTTAAATTCACCCCTCCACTTT. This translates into CASSYRGARLNSPLHF.